This T cell receptor (beta chain) came from a study of cytomegalovirus exposure and HLA in healthy donors. Study information: Under 90% of 398 genotyped donors fell in the Caucasian-associated ancestry cluster.

Broader study findings: Most of the TCR beta V segments (in an earlier analysis) were productive either about 90% or about 30% of the time. A missense variant in DCLRE1C was later tied to TCR beta V- and J-gene trimming.

The CDR3 is made up of 13 amino acids. Germline V gene lookup returns CDR1 SEHNR and CDR2 FQNEAQ (reference sequence). The PCR made use of 60 Vbeta and 13 Jbeta primers. Using immunoSEQ multiplex PCR, the repertoire was profiled, and TCRdb retains in-frame clones only, with some absent. The sample holds more than 95,000 clones, about 75% seen once. Notes on this clone: Its antigen is as yet unknown. At one end the junction does not follow the germline gene, possibly because of a read error.

The sample consisted of PBMCs. The receptor's source is a man between 60 and 75 years old in good health and CMV-seropositive. The chain combines TRBV7-9 with TRBJ2-7; D may be TRBD2 (5 bases). The CDR3 is CAGSSAGPYEQYF. The CDR3 bases are TGTGCCGGCAGCTCGGCGGGTCCCTACGAGCAGTACTTC.